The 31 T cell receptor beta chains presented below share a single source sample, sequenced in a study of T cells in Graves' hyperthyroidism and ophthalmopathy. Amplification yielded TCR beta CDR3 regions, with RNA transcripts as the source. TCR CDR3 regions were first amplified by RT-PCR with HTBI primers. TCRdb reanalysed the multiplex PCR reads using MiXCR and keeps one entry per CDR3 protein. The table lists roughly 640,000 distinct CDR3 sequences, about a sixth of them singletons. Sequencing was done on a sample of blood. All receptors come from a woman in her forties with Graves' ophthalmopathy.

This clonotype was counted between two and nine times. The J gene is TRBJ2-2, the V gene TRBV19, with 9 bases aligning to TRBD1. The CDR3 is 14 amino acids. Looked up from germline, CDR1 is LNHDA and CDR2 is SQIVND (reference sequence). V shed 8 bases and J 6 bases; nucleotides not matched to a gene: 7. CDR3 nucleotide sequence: TGTGCCAGTGCCGGGACAGGGTACGCCGGGGAGCTGTTTTTT. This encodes CASAGTGYAGELFF.

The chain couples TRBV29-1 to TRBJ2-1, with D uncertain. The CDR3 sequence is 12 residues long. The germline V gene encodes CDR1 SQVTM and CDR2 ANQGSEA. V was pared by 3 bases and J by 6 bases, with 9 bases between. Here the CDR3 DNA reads TGCAGCGTTGACGGTGCCCGCAATGAGCAGTTCTTC. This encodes CSVDGARNEQFF.

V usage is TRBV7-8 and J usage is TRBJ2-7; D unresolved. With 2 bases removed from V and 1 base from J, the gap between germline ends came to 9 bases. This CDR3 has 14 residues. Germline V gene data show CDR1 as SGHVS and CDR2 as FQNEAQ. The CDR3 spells CASSLLTQSYEQYF. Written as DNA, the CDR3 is TGTGCCAGCAGCTTACTGACTCAGTCCTACGAGCAGTACTTC.

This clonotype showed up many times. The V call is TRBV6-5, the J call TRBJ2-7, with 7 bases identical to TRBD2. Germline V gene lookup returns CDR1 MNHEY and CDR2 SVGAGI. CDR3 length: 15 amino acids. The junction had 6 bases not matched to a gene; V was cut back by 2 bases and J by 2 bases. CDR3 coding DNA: TGTGCCAGCAGTTACACCGGGGAGGGTCCCTACGAGCAGTACTTC. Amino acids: CASSYTGEGPYEQYF.

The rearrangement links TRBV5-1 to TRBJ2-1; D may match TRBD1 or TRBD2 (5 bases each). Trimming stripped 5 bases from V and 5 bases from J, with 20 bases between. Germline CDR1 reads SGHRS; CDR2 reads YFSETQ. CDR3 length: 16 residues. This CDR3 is CASRPDTGPSNNEQFF. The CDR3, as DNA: TGCGCCAGCAGACCCGACACGGGGCCCAGCAACAATGAGCAGTTCTTC.

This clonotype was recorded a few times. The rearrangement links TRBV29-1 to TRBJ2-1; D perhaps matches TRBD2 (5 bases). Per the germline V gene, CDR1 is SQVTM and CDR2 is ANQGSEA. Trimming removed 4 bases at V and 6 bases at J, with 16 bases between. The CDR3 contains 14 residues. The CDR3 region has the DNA TGCAGCGTTGCCGGGGTGACCTCCATCAATGAGCAGTTCTTC. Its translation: CSVAGVTSINEQFF.

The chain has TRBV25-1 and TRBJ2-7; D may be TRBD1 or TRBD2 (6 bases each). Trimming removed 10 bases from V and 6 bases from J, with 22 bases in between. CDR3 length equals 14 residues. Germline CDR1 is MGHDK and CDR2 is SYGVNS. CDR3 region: CATPLGRGEVEQYF. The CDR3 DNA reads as TGTGCCACCCCGTTGGGTAGGGGGGAGGTCGAGCAGTACTTC.

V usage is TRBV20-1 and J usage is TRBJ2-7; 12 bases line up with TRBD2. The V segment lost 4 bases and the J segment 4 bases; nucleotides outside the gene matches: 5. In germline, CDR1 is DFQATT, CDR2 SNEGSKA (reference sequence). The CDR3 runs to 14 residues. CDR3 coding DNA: TGCAGTGCTACCCCGGGACTAGCGGGTTACGAGCAGTACTTC. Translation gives CSATPGLAGYEQYF.

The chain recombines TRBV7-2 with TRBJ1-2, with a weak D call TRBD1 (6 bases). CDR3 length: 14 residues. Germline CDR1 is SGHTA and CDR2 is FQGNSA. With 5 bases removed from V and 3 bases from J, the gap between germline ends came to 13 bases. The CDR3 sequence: CASSPRQGYYGYTF. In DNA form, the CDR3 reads TGTGCCAGCAGCCCCCGGCAGGGGTACTATGGCTACACCTTC.

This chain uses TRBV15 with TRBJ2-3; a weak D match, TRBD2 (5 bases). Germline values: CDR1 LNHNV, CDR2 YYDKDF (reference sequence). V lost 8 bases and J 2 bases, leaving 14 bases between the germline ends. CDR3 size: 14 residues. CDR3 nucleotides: TGTGCCACCTCCATTTCGGACTTCACAGATACGCAGTATTTT. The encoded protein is CATSISDFTDTQYF.

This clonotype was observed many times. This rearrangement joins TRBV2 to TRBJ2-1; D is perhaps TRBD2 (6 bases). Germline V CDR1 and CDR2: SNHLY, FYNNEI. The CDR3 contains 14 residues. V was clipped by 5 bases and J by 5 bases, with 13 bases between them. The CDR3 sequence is CASSRDLPDNEQFF. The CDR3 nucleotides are TGTGCCAGCAGTAGGGACTTGCCAGACAATGAGCAGTTCTTC.

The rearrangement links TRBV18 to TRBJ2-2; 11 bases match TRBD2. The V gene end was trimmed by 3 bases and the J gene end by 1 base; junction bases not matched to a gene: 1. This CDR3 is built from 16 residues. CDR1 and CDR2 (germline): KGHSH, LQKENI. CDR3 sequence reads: CASSPTSGGNTGELFF. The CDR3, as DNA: TGTGCCAGCTCACCCACTAGCGGGGGGAACACCGGGGAGCTGTTTTTT.

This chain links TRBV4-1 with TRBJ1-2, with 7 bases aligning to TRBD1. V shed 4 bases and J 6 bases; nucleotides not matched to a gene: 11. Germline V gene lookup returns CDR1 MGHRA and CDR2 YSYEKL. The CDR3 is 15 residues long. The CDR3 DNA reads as TGCGCCAGCAGCCCCGGGGGAGGGGGCATGGATGGCTACACCTTC. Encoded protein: CASSPGGGGMDGYTF.

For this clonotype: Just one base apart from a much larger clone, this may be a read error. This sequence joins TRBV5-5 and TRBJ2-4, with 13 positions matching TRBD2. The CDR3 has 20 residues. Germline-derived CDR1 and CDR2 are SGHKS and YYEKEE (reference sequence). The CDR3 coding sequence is TGTGCCAGCAGCCTCGGACTAGCGGGAGAGGTTCTTCGGGGCAAAAACACTCAGTACTTC. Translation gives CASSLGLAGEVLRGKNTQYF.

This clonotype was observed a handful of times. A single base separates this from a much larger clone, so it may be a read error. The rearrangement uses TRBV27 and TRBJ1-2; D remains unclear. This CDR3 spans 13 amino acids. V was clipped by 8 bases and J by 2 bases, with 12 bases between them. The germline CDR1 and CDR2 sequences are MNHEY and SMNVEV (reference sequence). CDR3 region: CASGSHGNYGYTF. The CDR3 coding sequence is TGTGCCAGCGGTTCGCATGGGAACTATGGCTACACCTTC.

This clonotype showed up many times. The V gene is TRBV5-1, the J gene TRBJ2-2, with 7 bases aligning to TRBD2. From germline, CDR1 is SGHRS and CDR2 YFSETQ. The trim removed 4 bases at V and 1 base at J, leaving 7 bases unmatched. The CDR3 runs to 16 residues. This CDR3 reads CASSPHGGMNTGELFF. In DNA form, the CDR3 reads TGCGCCAGCAGCCCGCACGGGGGGATGAACACCGGGGAGCTGTTTTTT.

CDR3 nucleotides: TGTGCCAGCAGCCAAGAAATAGAGCGGGGTTACTACAATGAGCAGTTCTTC. It yields the protein CASSQEIERGYYNEQFF. The chain employs TRBV3-1 and TRBJ2-1; 7 bases match TRBD2. The CDR3 loop spans 17 amino acids. CDR1 LGHDT and CDR2 YNNKEL come from the germline V gene (reference sequence). The V segment lost 0 bases and the J segment 3 bases; nucleotides outside the gene matches: 8.

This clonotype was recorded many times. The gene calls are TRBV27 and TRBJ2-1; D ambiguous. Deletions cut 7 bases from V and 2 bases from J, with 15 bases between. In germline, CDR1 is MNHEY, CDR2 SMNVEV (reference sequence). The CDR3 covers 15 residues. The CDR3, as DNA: TGTGCCAGCACCCCCCCCGGGTACACCTACAATGAGCAGTTCTTC. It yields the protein CASTPPGYTYNEQFF.

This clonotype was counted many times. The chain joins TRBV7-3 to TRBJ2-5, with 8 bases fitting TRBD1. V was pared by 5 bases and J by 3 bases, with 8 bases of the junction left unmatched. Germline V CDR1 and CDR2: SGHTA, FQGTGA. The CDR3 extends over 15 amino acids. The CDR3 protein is CASSLGTGHEETQYF. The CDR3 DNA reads TGTGCCAGCAGCCTCGGGACAGGACATGAAGAGACCCAGTACTTC.

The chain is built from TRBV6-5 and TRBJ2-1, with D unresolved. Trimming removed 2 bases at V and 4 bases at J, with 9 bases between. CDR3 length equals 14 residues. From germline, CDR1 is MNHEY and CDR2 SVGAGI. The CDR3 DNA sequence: TGTGCCAGCAGTTACAGGGCAAGTTACAATGAGCAGTTCTTC. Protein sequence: CASSYRASYNEQFF.

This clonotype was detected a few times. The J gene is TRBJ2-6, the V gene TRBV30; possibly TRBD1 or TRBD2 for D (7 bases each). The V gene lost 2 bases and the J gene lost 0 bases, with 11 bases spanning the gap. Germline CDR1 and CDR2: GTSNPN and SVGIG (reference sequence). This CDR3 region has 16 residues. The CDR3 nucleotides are TGTGCCTGGAGTTCAGGGGGGGGCTCTGGGGCCAACGTCCTGACTTTC. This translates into CAWSSGGGSGANVLTF.

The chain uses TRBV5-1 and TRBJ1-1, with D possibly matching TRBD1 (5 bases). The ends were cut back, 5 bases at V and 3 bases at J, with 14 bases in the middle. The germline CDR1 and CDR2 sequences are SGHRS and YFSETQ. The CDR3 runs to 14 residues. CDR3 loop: CASSLGTADTEAFF. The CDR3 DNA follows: TGCGCCAGCAGTTTAGGGACGGCGGACACTGAAGCTTTCTTT.

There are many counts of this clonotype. CDR3 loop: CASSPTGGQKAFF. The CDR3 nucleotides read TGTGCCAGCAGTCCCACAGGGGGCCAAAAAGCTTTCTTT. The V gene is TRBV13, the J gene TRBJ1-1; TRBD1 aligns across 9 bases. The CDR3 is 13 amino acids. Per the germline V gene, CDR1 is PRHDT and CDR2 is FYEKMQ (reference sequence). The junction had 8 bases not matched to a gene; V was cut back by 6 bases and J by 9 bases.

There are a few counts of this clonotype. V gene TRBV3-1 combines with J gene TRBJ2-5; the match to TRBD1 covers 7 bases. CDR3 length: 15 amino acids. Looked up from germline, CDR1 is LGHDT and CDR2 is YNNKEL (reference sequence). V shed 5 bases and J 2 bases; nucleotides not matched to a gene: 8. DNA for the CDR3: TGTGCCAGCAGCGGTAGCCGGGACAGACAAGAGACCCAGTACTTC. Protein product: CASSGSRDRQETQYF.

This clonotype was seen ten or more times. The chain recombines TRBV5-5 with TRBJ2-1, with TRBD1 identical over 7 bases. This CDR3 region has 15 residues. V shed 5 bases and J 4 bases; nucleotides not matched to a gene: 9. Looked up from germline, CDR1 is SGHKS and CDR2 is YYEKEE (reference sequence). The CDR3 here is CASSAEGTVYNEQFF. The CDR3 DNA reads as TGTGCCAGCAGTGCTGAGGGGACAGTGTACAATGAGCAGTTCTTC.

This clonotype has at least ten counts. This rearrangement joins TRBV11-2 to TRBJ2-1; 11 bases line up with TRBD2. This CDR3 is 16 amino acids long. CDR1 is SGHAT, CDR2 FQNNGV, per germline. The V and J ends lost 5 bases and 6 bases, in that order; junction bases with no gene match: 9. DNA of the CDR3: TGTGCCAGCAGCATCTTAGCGGGAGGGCCCGTCAATGAGCAGTTCTTC. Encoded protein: CASSILAGGPVNEQFF.

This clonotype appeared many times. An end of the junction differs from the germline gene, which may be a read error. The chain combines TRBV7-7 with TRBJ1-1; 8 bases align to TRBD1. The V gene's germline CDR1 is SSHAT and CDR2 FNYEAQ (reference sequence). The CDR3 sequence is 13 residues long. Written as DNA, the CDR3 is TGTGCTAGCAGCCCACAGGGGGTAGGTGAAGCTTTCTTT. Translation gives CASSPQGVGEAFF.

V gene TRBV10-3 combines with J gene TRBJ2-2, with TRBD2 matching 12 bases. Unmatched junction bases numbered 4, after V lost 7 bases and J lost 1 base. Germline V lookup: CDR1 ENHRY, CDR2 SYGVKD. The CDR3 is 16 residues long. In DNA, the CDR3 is TGTGCCATCAAAGAGACTAGCGGGGGGAACACCGGGGAGCTGTTTTTT. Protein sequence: CAIKETSGGNTGELFF.

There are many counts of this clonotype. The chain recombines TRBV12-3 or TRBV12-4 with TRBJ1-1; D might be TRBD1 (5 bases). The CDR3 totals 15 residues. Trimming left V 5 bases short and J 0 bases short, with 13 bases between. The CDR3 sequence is CASSVPGRMNTEAFF. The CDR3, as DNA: TGTGCCAGCAGTGTCCCGGGACGGATGAACACTGAAGCTTTCTTT.

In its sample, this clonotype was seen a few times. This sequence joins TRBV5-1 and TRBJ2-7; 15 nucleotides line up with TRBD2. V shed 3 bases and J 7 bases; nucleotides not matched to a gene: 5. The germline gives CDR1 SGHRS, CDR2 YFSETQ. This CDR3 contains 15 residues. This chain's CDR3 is CASSSGLAGGLEQYF. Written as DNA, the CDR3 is TGCGCCAGCAGCTCCGGACTAGCGGGAGGGTTAGAGCAGTACTTC.

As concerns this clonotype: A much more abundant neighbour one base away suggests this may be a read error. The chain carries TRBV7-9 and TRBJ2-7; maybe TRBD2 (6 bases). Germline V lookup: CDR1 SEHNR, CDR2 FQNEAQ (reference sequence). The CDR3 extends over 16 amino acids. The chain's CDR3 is CTSSQTYSSVSYEQYF. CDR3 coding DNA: TGTACCAGCAGCCAAACATACTCTAGCGTCTCCTACGAGCAGTACTTC.